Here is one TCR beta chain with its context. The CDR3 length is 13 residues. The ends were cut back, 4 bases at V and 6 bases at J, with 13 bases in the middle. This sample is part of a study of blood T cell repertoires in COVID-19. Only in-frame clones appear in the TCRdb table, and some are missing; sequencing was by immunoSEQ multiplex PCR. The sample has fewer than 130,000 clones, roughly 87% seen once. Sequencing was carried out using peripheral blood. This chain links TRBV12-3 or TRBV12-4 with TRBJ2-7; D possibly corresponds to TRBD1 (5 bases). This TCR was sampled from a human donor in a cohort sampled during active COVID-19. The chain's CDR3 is CASSSGSIGEQYF. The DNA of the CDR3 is TGTGCCAGCAGTTCAGGGTCTATCGGCGAGCAGTACTTC.